The 9 T cell receptor beta chains given below trace back to one sample, sequenced in a study of identical twins. TCRdb reanalysed the 5' RACE reads using MiXCR and keeps one entry per CDR3 protein. The sample lists some 710,000 distinct CDR3 sequences, approximately 6.1% occurring once. Sequencing was done on a sample of naive T cells sorted from blood. These receptor sequences come from a man aged 18 to 30 in good health.

Only a few counts were recorded for this clonotype. This chain links TRBV28 with TRBJ2-2; D is uncertain. Germline-derived CDR1 and CDR2 are MDHEN and SYDVKM. Trimming cost V 6 bases and J 2 bases, with 13 bases left between them. This CDR3 is 15 amino acids long. CDR3 coding DNA: TGTGCCAGCAGCCGCGCGAATCCTAACACCGGGGAGCTGTTTTTT. It specifies CASSRANPNTGELFF. Using reference TRBV28 and TRBJ2-2 for the parts outside the CDR3, the full variable domain is DVKVTQSSRYLVKRTGEKVFLECVQDMDHENMFWYRQDPGLGLRLIYFSYDVKMKEKGDIPEGYSVSREKKERFSLILESASTNQTSMYLCASSRANPNTGELFFGEGSRLTVL.

This clonotype was observed a handful of times. The chain uses TRBV20-1 and TRBJ2-3; 9 nucleotides line up with TRBD2. CDR1 DFQATT and CDR2 SNEGSKA come from the germline V gene (reference sequence). This CDR3 has 15 residues. Trimming at V came to 3 bases and at J to 3 bases, leaving 7 bases not matched to a gene. The CDR3 region has the DNA TGCAGTGCTAGCTGGCGGGAGGGCCGAACAGATACGCAGTATTTT. Translating gives CSASWREGRTDTQYF.

This clonotype was detected ten times or more. The rearrangement uses TRBV12-3 or TRBV12-4 and TRBJ1-3, with D uncertain. V lost 8 bases to trimming and J lost 0 bases, with 14 bases between them. The CDR3 is 15 amino acids. CDR3 in amino acids: CASYRFSGSGNTIYF. Here the CDR3 DNA reads TGTGCCAGCTACCGCTTTTCGGGCTCTGGAAACACCATATATTTT.

This clonotype was seen many times. The rearrangement joins TRBV5-1 to TRBJ1-2; D unclear. Germline V lookup: CDR1 SGHRS, CDR2 YFSETQ. The CDR3 runs 15 residues. Trimming left V 5 bases short and J 0 bases short, with 14 bases between. CDR3 in DNA: TGCGCCAGCAGACGGTACCGGGAATCTAACTATGGCTACACCTTC. Protein product: CASRRYRESNYGYTF. Full variable domain (missing parts from reference TRBV5-1 and TRBJ1-2): KAGVTQTPRYLIKTRGQQVTLSCSPISGHRSVSWYQQTPGQGLQFLFEYFSETQRNKGNFPGRFSGRQFSNSRSEMNVSTLELGDSALYLCASRRYRESNYGYTFGSGTRLTVV.

The chain uses TRBV6-5 and TRBJ2-6; 8 bases are a match to TRBD1. CDR1 MNHEY and CDR2 SVGAGI come from the germline V gene. The CDR3 has 17 amino acids. Unmatched junction bases numbered 5, after V lost 4 bases and J lost 0 bases. The CDR3 DNA reads as TGTGCCAGCAGTTGGACAGGGTTAAACTCTGGGGCCAACGTCCTGACTTTC. It encodes CASSWTGLNSGANVLTF.

This clonotype was seen many times. The CDR3, as DNA: TGTGCCAGCAGCGCAGGGACTAGCTTCCAAGAGACCCAGTACTTC. Protein: CASSAGTSFQETQYF. The chain links TRBV6-2 or TRBV6-3 to TRBJ2-5, with 9 bases fitting TRBD2. Trimming at V came to 6 bases and at J to 1 base, leaving 6 bases not matched to a gene. Per the germline V gene, CDR1 is MNHEY and CDR2 is SVGEGT. This CDR3 comprises 15 residues.

In this sample, this clonotype turned up a few times. The genes are TRBV20-1 and TRBJ2-5; the match to TRBD2 covers 9 bases. The CDR3 length is 13 residues. Germline CDR1 is DFQATT and CDR2 is SNEGSKA (reference sequence). Germline trimming cut 6 bases from V and 5 bases from J; bases unmatched to any gene: 7. CDR3 protein: CSAYGAGGETQYF. The CDR3 DNA sequence: TGCAGTGCCTACGGAGCGGGAGGTGAGACCCAGTACTTC.

This chain uses TRBV18 with TRBJ1-3; D is uncertain. V lost 3 bases and J 2 bases, leaving 14 bases between the germline ends. There are 16 residues in the CDR3. From germline, CDR1 is KGHSH and CDR2 LQKENI. CDR3 DNA: TGTGCCAGCTCACCGGGCGACGGACGAACTGGAAACACCATATATTTT. Protein sequence: CASSPGDGRTGNTIYF.

This clonotype was recorded at least ten times. The rearrangement uses TRBV20-1 and TRBJ2-3; D ambiguous. The length of the CDR3 is 15 residues. Germline V gene data show CDR1 as DFQATT and CDR2 as SNEGSKA (reference sequence). The V and J ends lost 5 bases and 1 base respectively, with 16 bases between them. The CDR3 loop is CSAPRRAGGTDTQYF. CDR3 coding DNA: TGCAGTGCTCCTAGGCGCGCTGGGGGCACAGATACGCAGTATTTT.